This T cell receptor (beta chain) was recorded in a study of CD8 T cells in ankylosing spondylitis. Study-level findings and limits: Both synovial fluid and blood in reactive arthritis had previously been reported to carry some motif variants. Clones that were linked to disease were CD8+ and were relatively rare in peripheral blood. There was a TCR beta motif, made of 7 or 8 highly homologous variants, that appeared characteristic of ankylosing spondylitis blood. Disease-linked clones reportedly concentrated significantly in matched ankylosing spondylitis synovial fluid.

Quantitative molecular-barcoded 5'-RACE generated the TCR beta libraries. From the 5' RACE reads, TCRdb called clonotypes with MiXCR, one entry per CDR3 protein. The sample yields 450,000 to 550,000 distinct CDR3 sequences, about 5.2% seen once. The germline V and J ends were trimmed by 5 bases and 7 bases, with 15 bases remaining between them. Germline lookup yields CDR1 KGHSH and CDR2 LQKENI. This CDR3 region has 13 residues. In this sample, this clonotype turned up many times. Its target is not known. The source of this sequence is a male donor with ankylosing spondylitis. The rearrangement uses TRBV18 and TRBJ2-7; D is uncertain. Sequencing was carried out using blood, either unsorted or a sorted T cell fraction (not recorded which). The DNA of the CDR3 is TGTGCCAGCTCAACTGACATACTGGGGGAGCAGTACTTC. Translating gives CASSTDILGEQYF.